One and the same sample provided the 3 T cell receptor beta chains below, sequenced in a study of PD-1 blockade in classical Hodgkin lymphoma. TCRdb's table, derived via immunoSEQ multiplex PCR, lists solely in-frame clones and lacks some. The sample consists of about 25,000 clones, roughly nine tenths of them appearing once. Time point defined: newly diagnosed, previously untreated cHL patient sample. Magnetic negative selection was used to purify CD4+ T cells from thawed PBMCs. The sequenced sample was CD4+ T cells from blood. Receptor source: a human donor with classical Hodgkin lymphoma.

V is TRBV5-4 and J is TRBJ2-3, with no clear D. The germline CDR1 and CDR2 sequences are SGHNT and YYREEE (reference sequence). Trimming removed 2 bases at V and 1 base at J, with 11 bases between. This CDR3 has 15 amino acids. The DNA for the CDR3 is TGTGCCAGCAGCTTAGTCTCAACCCGCACAGATACGCAGTATTTT. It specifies CASSLVSTRTDTQYF.

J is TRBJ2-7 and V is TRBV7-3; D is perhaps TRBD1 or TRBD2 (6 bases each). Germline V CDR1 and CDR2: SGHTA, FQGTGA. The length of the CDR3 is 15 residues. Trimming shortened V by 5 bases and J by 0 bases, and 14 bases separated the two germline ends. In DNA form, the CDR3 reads TGTGCCAGCAGCCCAAACGGGGGCCTCTCCTACGAGCAGTACTTC. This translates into CASSPNGGLSYEQYF.

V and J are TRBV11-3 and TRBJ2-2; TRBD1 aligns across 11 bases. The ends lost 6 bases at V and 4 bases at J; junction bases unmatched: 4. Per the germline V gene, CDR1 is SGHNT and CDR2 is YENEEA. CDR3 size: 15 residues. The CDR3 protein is CASRKGTGGTGELFF. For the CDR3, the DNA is TGTGCCAGCAGAAAGGGGACAGGGGGCACCGGGGAGCTGTTTTTT.